This T cell receptor beta chain was identified during a study of shared clonotypes between healthy human individuals. Study context: With ages of 18 to 49, the donors were two women and three men. Each donor contributed plates that comprised three CD4 naive, three CD4 memory, two CD8 naive and one CD8 memory.

The test was conducted at deep level. Using immunoSEQ multiplex PCR, the repertoire was profiled, and TCRdb retains in-frame clones only, with some absent. The sample lists about 680,000 clones, approximately 90% occurring once. Positive CCR7 selection of CD45RO-negative cells yielded the naive CD8 cells, and terminally differentiated effector memory CD45RA+ cells were excluded. The V gene end was trimmed by 5 bases and the J gene end by 4 bases; junction bases not matched to a gene: 10. The CDR3 totals 16 residues. Germline V gene data show CDR1 as SGHVS and CDR2 as FQNEAQ. The sequence was collected from a man under 40 in good health. The sample taken for sequencing was naive CD8+ T cells sorted from blood. The chain couples TRBV7-8 to TRBJ2-1; 8 bases line up with TRBD1. CDR3 sequence: CASSTDRARFYNEQFF. The CDR3 DNA reads as TGTGCCAGCAGCACGGACAGGGCAAGGTTTTACAATGAGCAGTTCTTC.